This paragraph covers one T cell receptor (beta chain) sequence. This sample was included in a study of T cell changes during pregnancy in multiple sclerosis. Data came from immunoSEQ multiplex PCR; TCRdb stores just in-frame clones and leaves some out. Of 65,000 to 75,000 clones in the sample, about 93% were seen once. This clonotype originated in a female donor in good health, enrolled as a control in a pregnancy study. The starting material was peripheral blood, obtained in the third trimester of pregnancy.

The CDR3 sequence: CASRNRGGRNSGELFF. CDR3 nucleotide sequence: TGTGCCAGCAGGAACCGGGGGGGGCGTAATAGCGGGGAGCTGTTTTTT. The J gene is TRBJ2-2, the V gene TRBV28; 8 bases fit TRBD2. Germline lookup yields CDR1 MDHEN and CDR2 SYDVKM. Losses at the gene ends were 6 bases for V and 7 bases for J; bases not matched to a gene: 13. This CDR3 spans 16 amino acids.